The TCR beta chain under discussion was sequenced for a study of beta chain features in type 1 diabetes (dated by TCRdb to between 2018 and 2020). For the wider study: Patients and healthy donors did not differ in mean age, gender distribution, total cell number or subset yield. Regulatory and stem cell-like memory subsets were isolated from only 8 patients and roughly 8 healthy donors, whereas naive and central memory subsets came from all 28 donors. A total of around 100 million sorted cells were examined across all samples, and RNA yield correlated strongly with the number of cells per subset. The study compared TCRB repertoires of sorted circulating CD4+ T cell subsets between recently diagnosed type 1 diabetes patients and matched healthy donors. The paper's findings and limits, for the study overall: Fewer insertions and more nucleotide deletions at VDJ recombination sites were observed in patients with type 1 diabetes, implying thymic rearrangement abnormalities. The naive, central memory and regulatory TCRB repertoires appeared to resemble one another more closely among patients than among healthy donors. Sequencing cDNA rather than genomic DNA could over-represent highly expressing activated cells, although activation and CD3 levels did not differ between groups. PCR may preferentially amplify shorter templates, but because patient and control samples were amplified and corrected together, any resulting skew would affect both groups equally. Type 1 diabetes patients showed a moderate but significant shortening of TCRB CDR3 length in all four CD4+ subsets. Because small numbers of individuals were included in the HLA sub-analyses, any influence of HLA type on TCRB rearrangement was left unresolved.

Each donor gave one peripheral blood draw, averaging roughly 120 mL, which was collected into heparinised tubes. A BD FACSAria II and a panel including CD45RO, CCR7, CD25, CD127, CD95 and CD27 were used to sort naive, central memory, regulatory and stem cell-like memory CD4+ T cells. All sorted populations exceeded 95% purity. PBMCs were isolated right away by Lymphoprep density gradient centrifugation and were stained directly, without culture. To minimize batch effects, samples were stained and sorted in pairs, one healthy donor with one patient per experiment. The entire amount of isolated RNA was reverse transcribed using the High Capacity cDNA Reverse Transcription Kit, so the sequenced TCRB transcripts were expressed ones. Naive, central memory and regulatory T cell samples underwent deep immunoSEQ sequencing, averaging around 3.6 million total reads per sample. Sorted cells were lysed in RLT buffer and RNA was extracted with DNase-treated RNeasy Micro or Mini kits, depending on cell number. Each cell subset was processed separately to prevent cross-contamination, with patient and healthy donor samples processed together. The immunoSEQ multiplex PCR was used to amplify TCRB sequences from cDNA, generating 87-bp fragments that spanned the CDR3 region. Sequencing of the amplicons was done on the Illumina HiSeq platform. The source study handled its data this way. Synthetic template baselines were used to correct PCR bias computationally, reads within Hamming distance 2 were collapsed, and singletons that could not be merged were discarded. Reads were aligned against IMGT to assign V, D and J genes, CDR3 length and insertions or deletions at six rearrangement sites. Clonotype counts were normalized to sorted cell number within each subset before computing true diversity and Gini coefficients with the tcR R package. Repertoire sharing was quantified using the overlap coefficient calculated on TCRB nucleotide sequences. Out-of-frame TCRB sequences from naive cells were analyzed as a proxy for the pre-selection repertoire. TCRdb re-hosts the immuneACCESS table, in-frame sequences only. Its copies lack some clones; in the studies checked, an unresolved V gene accounts for under half of them, and the cause for the rest is not known. The D gene and trimming were derived from the DNA, and the V and J assignments and clone size from that table. Counted in this sample were about 330,000 clones; 8% to 13% of them appeared once. Over 0.015% of the sample goes to the ten largest clones.

Comments on this clone: The target of this receptor is not known. The input lacks base qualities; no much larger clone sits a single base away.

V and J lose 2 bases and 2 bases, and a span of 7 bases separates them. From a lookup of the germline V gene, CDR1 and CDR2 are KGHSH and LQKENI. Counted from cysteine to phenylalanine, this CDR3 has 14 amino acids. Only CDR3 DNA remains: 42 bases, in frame from the first base. The chain is encoded by TRBV18 joined to TRBJ1-5; the D gene cannot be named for sure. The source material was naive CD4+ T cells from blood. The cell subset or site label for this specimen denotes: true naive CD4+ T cells. This sequence was found in a woman between 25 and 40 years old in good health. The bases are TGTGCCAGCTCACCAGGGCTTGGCAATCAGCCCCAGCATTTT. The translation is CASSPGLGNQPQHF.